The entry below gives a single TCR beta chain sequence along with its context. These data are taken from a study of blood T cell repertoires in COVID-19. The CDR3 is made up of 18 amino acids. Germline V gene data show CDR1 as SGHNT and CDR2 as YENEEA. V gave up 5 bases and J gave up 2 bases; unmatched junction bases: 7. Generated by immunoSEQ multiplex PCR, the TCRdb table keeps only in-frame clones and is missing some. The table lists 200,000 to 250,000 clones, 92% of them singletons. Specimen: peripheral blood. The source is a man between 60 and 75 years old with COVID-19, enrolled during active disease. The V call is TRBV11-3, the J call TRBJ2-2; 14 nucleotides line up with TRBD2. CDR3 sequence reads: CASSAAGTSGGNTGELFF. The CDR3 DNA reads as TGTGCCAGCAGCGCCGCCGGGACTAGCGGGGGAAACACCGGGGAGCTGTTTTTT.